Listed below are T cell receptor beta chains from one sample, sequenced in a study of blood T cell repertoires in COVID-19. Data came from immunoSEQ multiplex PCR; TCRdb stores just in-frame clones and leaves some out. The profile covers roughly 150,000 clones, with more than 70% appearing a single time and around 3% taken by the ten largest. Specimen: peripheral blood. The source of these receptors is a man aged 60-69 years with acute or convalescent COVID-19. Both conserved end residues are part of each CDR3.

j_call v_call cdr3_aa
TRBJ1-4 TRBV5-8 CASSVGQGAANEKLFF
TRBJ1-2 TRBV12-5 CASGLVRQSGGYTF
TRBJ2-7 TRBV6-1 CASSEFGKTYEQYF
TRBJ1-2 TRBV5-4 CASSLRGSSGYTF
TRBJ1-6 TRBV19 CASSIMENSPLHF
TRBJ1-2 TRBV3-1/TRBV3-2 CASSSAAVRDYGYTF
TRBJ2-7 TRBV4-1 CASSQSDRGWGEQYF
TRBJ1-4 TRBV7-9 CASSPARGLSFEKLFF
TRBJ1-4 TRBV5-5 CASSFRTYEKLFF
TRBJ1-2 TRBV4-1 CASSQVTGGGGYTF
TRBJ2-1 TRBV6-5 CASSYLLVNRGNEQFF
TRBJ1-1 TRBV9 CASSVVTGVTEAFF
TRBJ2-7 TRBV24-1 CATSDTGTYEQYF
TRBJ2-1 TRBV6-5 CASSSPSGGVLNEQFF
TRBJ1-2 TRBV6-6 CASSYNGRKGTF
TRBJ2-3 TRBV6-5 CASRTGRSSTDTQYF
TRBJ1-2 TRBV5-4 CASSLGQGINGYTF
TRBJ2-1 TRBV5-1 CASSLAGQDNNEQFF
TRBJ1-2 TRBV6-5 CASSYSRQGSNYGYTF
TRBJ1-2 TRBV27 CASSYSNQGLYGYTF
TRBJ1-1 TRBV7-6 CASSLGGEDGEAFF
TRBJ2-7 TRBV3-1/TRBV3-2 CASSQGASGGYEQYF
TRBJ1-5 TRBV30 CAWSVFGSNQPQHF
TRBJ1-2 TRBV24-1 CATSDLRDRGIFSRYGYTF
TRBJ1-2 TRBV3-1/TRBV3-2 CASTQGAGYTF
TRBJ1-5 TRBV27 CASSLRGGDQPQHF
TRBJ1-1 TRBV2 CASREQGTEAFF
TRBJ1-4 TRBV4-1 CASSQVGQTYNEKLFF
TRBJ1-4 TRBV27 CASSLGGATNEKLFF
TRBJ2-7 TRBV7-8 CASSLVTGFYEQYF
TRBJ2-7 TRBV5-1 CASSLAGRSSYEQYF
TRBJ1-1 TRBV5-1 CASSLGQRSTEAFF
TRBJ2-6 TRBV7-2 CASSLLQGLVRSGANVLTF
TRBJ2-7 TRBV5-4 CASSAGRMVYEQYF
TRBJ1-1 TRBV3-1/TRBV3-2 CASSHGLTVTEAFF
TRBJ2-1 TRBV24-1 CATSDGSSYNEQFF
TRBJ2-2 TRBV6-5 CASSNRGGGTGELFF
TRBJ2-7 TRBV6-5 CASSYSGGAGPGEQYF
TRBJ1-6 TRBV5-6 CASSLQDRERSPLHF
TRBJ1-6 TRBV5-4 CASSLGSAGGSPLHF
TRBJ1-3 TRBV19 CASRREPRPGNKSGNTIYF